A selection of T cell receptor beta chains follows, all from one sample in a study of radiotherapy plus CTLA-4 blockade in lung cancer. Some clones are missing from TCRdb's copy, which holds only in-frame ones; the method was immunoSEQ multiplex PCR. The data hold 81,000 or so clones, with roughly 86% observed a single time. Sequenced here: peripheral blood, sampled from a patient treated with radiotherapy plus ipilimumab. The source is a human donor with non-small cell lung cancer who had stable disease on radiotherapy plus ipilimumab. CDR3s include the opening cysteine and the closing phenylalanine or tryptophan. The D gene is left open where the match is weak.

J | V | D | CDR3 | DNA
TRBJ2-5 | TRBV5-4 | TRBD2 | CASSAMGLADQETQYF | TGTGCCAGCAGCGCTATGGGACTAGCGGACCAAGAGACCCAGTACTTC
TRBJ1-5 | TRBV28 | TRBD1 | CASSGQTGGNDQPQHF | TGTGCCAGCAGTGGGCAGACAGGGGGCAATGATCAGCCCCAGCATTTT
TRBJ2-3 | TRBV27 | TRBD1 | CASTWGQGRADTQYF | TGTGCCAGCACCTGGGGACAGGGGAGGGCAGATACGCAGTATTTT
TRBJ1-1 | TRBV7-2 | . | CASRRQGLMNTEAFF | TGTGCCAGCAGGCGCCAGGGCTTGATGAACACTGAAGCTTTCTTT
TRBJ1-2 | TRBV6-5 | . | CASRGVGNYGYTF | TGTGCCAGCAGAGGGGTGGGGAACTATGGCTACACCTTC
TRBJ1-5 | TRBV19 | . | CASTPIHSNQPQHF | TGTGCCAGTACCCCAATCCATAGCAATCAGCCCCAGCATTTT
TRBJ1-3 | TRBV5-1 | . | CASSLVGAGNTIYF | TGCGCCAGCAGCTTGGTAGGAGCTGGAAACACCATATATTTT
TRBJ2-1 | TRBV19 | . | CASSIGHLSSYNEQFF | TGTGCCAGTAGTATCGGGCATTTAAGCTCCTACAATGAGCAGTTCTTC
TRBJ1-2 | TRBV27 | TRBD1 | CASSRGQGAPNYGYTF | TGTGCCAGCAGTCGTGGACAGGGGGCGCCTAACTATGGCTACACCTTC
TRBJ2-1 | TRBV6-5 | TRBD1 | CASSSDRGFYNEQFF | TGTGCCAGCAGTTCCGACAGGGGTTTCTACAATGAGCAGTTCTTC
TRBJ1-1 | TRBV25-1 | . | CASVAGHRNTEAFF | TGTGCCAGCGTCGCGGGACACCGGAACACTGAAGCTTTCTTT
TRBJ2-1 | TRBV29-1 | . | CSVPPMDVNDANEQFF | TGCAGCGTCCCCCCCATGGATGTGAACGATGCCAATGAGCAGTTCTTC
TRBJ2-2 | TRBV5-1 | . | CASRAELETGELFF | TGCGCCAGCAGGGCGGAGCTGGAAACCGGGGAGCTGTTTTTT
TRBJ2-5 | TRBV11-2 | . | CASSLGDVLETQYF | TGTGCCAGCAGCTTAGGGGACGTCCTGGAGACCCAGTACTTC